The rows below give T cell receptor beta chains drawn from one sample of a study of T cells in localized non-small cell lung cancer. Sequencing was performed with immunoSEQ multiplex PCR; in TCRdb, only in-frame clones are kept and a portion is missing. The sample contains 13,000 or so clones, approximately 84% of which appear only once. Specimen: peripheral blood, collected before any cancer treatment. The receptors come from a male donor aged 60 or older with stage I squamous cell lung carcinoma. Both conserved end residues are part of each CDR3. The D gene is left open where the match is weak. Part of the rows lack a size; the others show once, few, many or a class for expanded clones.

TRBJ2-5,TRBV2,TRBD2,.,CASSEAGGGTQYF,TGTGCCAGCAGTGAGGCGGGAGGGGGGACCCAGTACTTC
TRBJ2-7,TRBV5-5,.,few,CASSLTVSYEQYF,TGTGCCAGCAGCTTAACAGTCTCCTACGAGCAGTACTTC
TRBJ2-7,TRBV27,.,.,CASSHQLGEQYF,TGTGCCAGCAGTCACCAGCTGGGCGAGCAGTACTTC
TRBJ2-5,TRBV6-1,.,.,CASSETGYETQYF,TGTGCCAGCAGTGAAACAGGGTACGAGACCCAGTACTTC
TRBJ1-5,TRBV27,TRBD1,few,CASSAGTVRNQPQHF,TGTGCCAGCAGTGCGGGGACAGTGAGAAATCAGCCCCAGCATTTT
TRBJ2-1,TRBV30,.,.,CAWSVRRSYNEQFF,TGTGCCTGGAGTGTACGAAGGAGTTACAATGAGCAGTTCTTC
TRBJ2-7,TRBV27,TRBD1,.,CASSLRGQGVNEQYF,TGTGCCAGCAGTTTGAGGGGACAGGGGGTCAACGAGCAGTACTTC
TRBJ2-3,TRBV28,.,.,CASSLAGNTDTQYF,TGTGCCAGCAGTTTAGCGGGAAACACAGATACGCAGTATTTT
TRBJ1-1,TRBV7-6,.,.,CASSLGYGPNTEAFF,TGTGCCAGCAGCTTAGGCTATGGCCCGAACACTGAAGCTTTCTTT
TRBJ1-2,TRBV28,.,once,CASTPGTVNYGYTF,TGTGCCAGCACCCCCGGGACGGTGAACTATGGCTACACCTTC
TRBJ1-5,TRBV4-1,.,.,CASSQYRGQPQHF,TGCGCCAGCAGCCAATATCGCGGGCAGCCCCAGCATTTT
TRBJ2-1,TRBV7-9,TRBD2,.,CASSLRGLSGNYNEQFF,TGTGCCAGCAGCCTCCGGGGCCTAAGCGGGAATTACAATGAGCAGTTCTTC
TRBJ2-3,TRBV11-2,TRBD1,.,CASSLGQGIAGTSTDTQYF,TGTGCCAGCAGCTTAGGACAGGGGATCGCGGGCACTAGCACAGATACGCAGTATTTT
TRBJ2-1,TRBV18,TRBD1,.,CASSRRDSWNEQFF,TGTGCCAGCTCACGACGGGACAGTTGGAATGAGCAGTTCTTC
TRBJ2-7,TRBV2,.,.,CASRPTLPQGTEQYF,TGTGCCAGCAGACCCACGTTACCACAGGGAACCGAGCAGTACTTC
TRBJ2-3,TRBV7-9,.,.,CASSFNTDTQYF,TGTGCCAGCAGCTTTAACACAGATACGCAGTATTTT
TRBJ2-1,TRBV19,TRBD2,.,CASRLAGGDNEQFF,TGTGCCAGTCGACTAGCGGGAGGGGACAATGAGCAGTTCTTC
TRBJ2-2,TRBV2,TRBD2,.,CASSRLAGGTGELFF,TGTGCCAGCAGTCGCCTAGCGGGAGGCACCGGGGAGCTGTTTTTT
TRBJ2-6,TRBV5-4,.,.,CASSFGSGANVLTF,TGTGCCAGCAGCTTCGGCTCTGGGGCCAACGTCCTGACTTTC
TRBJ1-2,TRBV19,.,.,CASKPDGPNYGYTF,TGTGCCAGTAAACCGGACGGCCCTAACTATGGCTACACCTTC
TRBJ2-5,TRBV21-1,.,few,CASSRQGKETQYF,TGTGCCAGCAGCAGACAGGGTAAAGAGACCCAGTACTTC
TRBJ2-1,TRBV7-2,.,.,CASSPYGTTRDEQFF,TGTGCCAGCAGCCCGTACGGGACCACGAGGGATGAGCAGTTCTTC